This TCR beta chain comes out of a study of cytomegalovirus exposure and HLA in healthy donors. CDR1 and CDR2 from the germline V gene are LNHNV and YYDKDF (reference sequence). This CDR3 is built from 15 residues. Deletions cut 1 base from V and 1 base from J, with 9 bases between. The PCR employed 60 Vbeta primers together with 13 Jbeta primers. Data came from immunoSEQ multiplex PCR; TCRdb stores just in-frame clones and leaves some out. Found here are about 130,000 clones, 70% to 85% of them singletons; the top ten hold 1.5% to 2%. The receptor was isolated from a boy aged 5-17 years in good health and CMV-seronegative. The specimen sequenced was PBMCs. The chain recombines TRBV15 with TRBJ2-3; D perhaps matches TRBD2 (5 bases). In DNA, the CDR3 is TGTGCCACCAGCAGAGCGGGCGGGCGCACAGATACGCAGTATTTT. Amino acids: CATSRAGGRTDTQYF.